Each of the 12 T cell receptor beta chains below was sequenced from the same sample in a study of T cell repertoires in ileal Crohn's disease. The time point denotes: neoterminal ileum biopsy at postoperative endoscopy, about 6 months after surgery. Sequencing used immunoSEQ multiplex PCR; TCRdb keeps in-frame clones, though not all of them. The sample records 3,000 to 3,500 clones, 86% being singletons. The material sequenced was ileal tissue. The receptors derive from an adult with Crohn's disease.

This chain uses TRBV2 with TRBJ1-2; 8 bases map to TRBD1. This CDR3 is built from 15 residues. The germline V gene encodes CDR1 SNHLY and CDR2 FYNNEI. V lost 6 bases and J lost 7; bases outside the gene matches: 13. The CDR3 loop is CASSTGQEVHTGYTF. In nucleotides, the CDR3 is TGTGCCAGCAGCACGGGACAGGAAGTCCATACTGGCTACACCTTC.

The rearrangement joins TRBV13 to TRBJ2-5, with no clear D. Trimming pared 4 bases from V and 7 bases from J, leaving 10 bases between. CDR1 PRHDT and CDR2 FYEKMQ come from the germline V gene (reference sequence). The CDR3 extends over 12 amino acids. CDR3 DNA: TGTGCCAGCAGCTCCATGTGGGGGACCCAGTACTTC. It encodes CASSSMWGTQYF.

This chain uses TRBV11-2 with TRBJ2-7; 8 nucleotides line up with TRBD2. Unmatched junction bases numbered 5, after V lost 1 base and J lost 6 bases. This CDR3 has 14 residues. CDR1 SGHAT and CDR2 FQNNGV come from the germline V gene. The CDR3 loop is CASSLVLADGEQYF. DNA of the CDR3: TGTGCCAGCAGCTTAGTACTAGCGGATGGCGAGCAGTACTTC.

V usage is TRBV5-1 and J usage is TRBJ2-1; no clear D. The CDR3 length is 15 residues. Germline CDR1 is SGHRS and CDR2 is YFSETQ. V lost 5 bases, J lost 0 bases, and 12 bases lay in between. The CDR3 DNA reads TGCGCCAGCAGTGTTAAGCTGAACTCCTACAATGAGCAGTTCTTC. This codes for CASSVKLNSYNEQFF.

The chain uses TRBV19 and TRBJ2-3; D tentatively fits TRBD1 or TRBD2 (6 bases each). The length of the CDR3 is 16 residues. Trimming shortened V by 1 base and J by 1 base, and 12 bases separated the two germline ends. Germline CDR1 and CDR2: LNHDA and SQIVND (reference sequence). CDR3 sequence: CASSIVGGSRTDTQYF. The CDR3 bases are TGTGCCAGTAGTATAGTAGGGGGGTCCCGCACAGATACGCAGTATTTT.

This rearrangement joins TRBV27 to TRBJ1-1; D ambiguous. V lost 5 bases and J lost 8, with 15 bases in between. The length of the CDR3 is 13 residues. Germline assignment: CDR1 MNHEY and CDR2 SMNVEV (reference sequence). CDR3 bases: TGTGCCAGCAGTCCTCATACGTCCAGCGAAGCTTTCTTT. Protein sequence: CASSPHTSSEAFF.

The chain employs TRBV2 and TRBJ2-5, with TRBD2 matching 8 bases. The V gene end was trimmed by 3 bases and the J gene end by 2 bases; junction bases not matched to a gene: 5. CDR1 and CDR2 (germline): SNHLY, FYNNEI. This CDR3 is built from 15 residues. CDR3 nucleotides: TGTGCCAGCAGTGACGGACTAGCCCGGCAAGAGACCCAGTACTTC. Its translation: CASSDGLARQETQYF.

The J gene is TRBJ1-2, the V gene TRBV5-1; D gene ambiguous. Germline-derived CDR1 and CDR2 are SGHRS and YFSETQ. V was cut by 1 base and J by 8 bases, with 12 bases left in between. CDR3 length equals 13 residues. CDR3 region: CASSLNRDDGYTF. CDR3 in DNA: TGCGCCAGCAGCTTGAATAGGGATGACGGCTACACCTTC. Full variable domain (rest looked up from reference TRBV5-1 and TRBJ1-2): KAGVTQTPRYLIKTRGQQVTLSCSPISGHRSVSWYQQTPGQGLQFLFEYFSETQRNKGNFPGRFSGRQFSNSRSEMNVSTLELGDSALYLCASSLNRDDGYTFGSGTRLTVV.

The chain couples TRBV29-1 to TRBJ2-1; perhaps TRBD2 as D (5 bases). Trimming took off 5 bases at V and 7 bases at J, with 9 bases between the two ends. From germline, CDR1 is SQVTM and CDR2 ANQGSEA. The CDR3 totals 11 residues. As DNA, the CDR3 is TGCAGCGTTATGGGAGCGAATGAGCAGTTCTTC. This gives the protein CSVMGANEQFF.

The rearrangement joins TRBV2 to TRBJ1-1; D unclear. V was shortened by 6 bases and J by 1 base, with 3 bases between the two germline ends. The CDR3 has 11 residues. The germline CDR1 and CDR2 sequences are SNHLY and FYNNEI. Here the CDR3 DNA reads TGTGCCAGCAGGGAGAACACTGAAGCTTTCTTT. As protein: CASRENTEAFF.

The chain links TRBV28 to TRBJ2-5; TRBD1 is a possible D gene (6 bases). The length of the CDR3 is 13 residues. V lost 8 bases and J 3 bases, leaving 13 bases between the germline ends. Germline V gene sequence: CDR1 MDHEN, CDR2 SYDVKM. The CDR3 region is CASHRTAEETQYF. In DNA form, the CDR3 reads TGTGCCAGCCACAGGACAGCCGAAGAGACCCAGTACTTC. The whole variable domain, filled in from reference TRBV28 and TRBJ2-5, reads DVKVTQSSRYLVKRTGEKVFLECVQDMDHENMFWYRQDPGLGLRLIYFSYDVKMKEKGDIPEGYSVSREKKERFSLILESASTNQTSMYLCASHRTAEETQYFGPGTRLLVL.

V usage is TRBV5-1 and J usage is TRBJ1-3, with D maybe TRBD1 (5 bases). The CDR3 is 16 amino acids. The V end lost 1 base, the J end lost 4 bases, and 15 bases lay between the germline ends. Looked up from germline, CDR1 is SGHRS and CDR2 is YFSETQ. The CDR3 region has the DNA TGCGCCAGCAGCTTGATTTCGTCAGGGAGGGGAAACACCATATATTTT. Its translation: CASSLISSGRGNTIYF. The full variable domain, rest sourced from reference TRBV5-1 and TRBJ1-3, is KAGVTQTPRYLIKTRGQQVTLSCSPISGHRSVSWYQQTPGQGLQFLFEYFSETQRNKGNFPGRFSGRQFSNSRSEMNVSTLELGDSALYLCASSLISSGRGNTIYFGEGSWLTVV.